This T cell receptor (beta chain) was identified during a study of blood T cell repertoires in COVID-19. Study-wide background: Acute and convalescent COVID-19 samples came from the United States, Italy and Spain. Sources were T cells, B-cell-depleted T cells, or PBMCs; the material itself was cDNA or gDNA.

Unmatched junction bases numbered 10, after V lost 3 bases and J lost 3 bases. The CDR3 is 19 residues long. Per the germline V gene, CDR1 is MNHEY and CDR2 is SMNVEV (reference sequence). In the study's own analysis: Estimates of nucleated cell counts were drawn from the amplification of reference gene primers. Sequenced by immunoSEQ multiplex PCR; TCRdb stores in-frame clones only, minus some. V, J and clone size were drawn from that table, and D and trimming were deduced from the DNA. The sample has about 130,000 clones, approximately 85% seen once. Sequencing input: peripheral blood. This chain joins TRBV27 and TRBJ2-1; 14 nucleotides match TRBD2. The sequence came from a human donor in a cohort sampled during active COVID-19. DNA for the CDR3: TGTGCCAGCAGTTTCTCGGGACTAGCGGGAGAAACGCGCTACAATGAGCAGTTCTTC. Amino acids: CASSFSGLAGETRYNEQFF.